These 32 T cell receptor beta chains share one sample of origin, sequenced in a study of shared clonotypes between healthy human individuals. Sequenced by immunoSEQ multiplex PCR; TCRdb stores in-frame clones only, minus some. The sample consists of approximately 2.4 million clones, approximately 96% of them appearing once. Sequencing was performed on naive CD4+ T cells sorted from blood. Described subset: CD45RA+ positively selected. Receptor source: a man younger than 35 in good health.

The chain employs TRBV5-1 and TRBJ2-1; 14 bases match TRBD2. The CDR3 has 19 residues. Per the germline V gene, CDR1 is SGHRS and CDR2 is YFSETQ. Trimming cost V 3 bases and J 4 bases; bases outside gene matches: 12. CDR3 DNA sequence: TGCGCCAGCAGCTCGTTCGGGACTAGCGGGGGAGGGATTTACAATGAGCAGTTCTTC. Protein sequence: CASSSFGTSGGGIYNEQFF. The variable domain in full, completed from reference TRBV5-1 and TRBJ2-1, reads KAGVTQTPRYLIKTRGQQVTLSCSPISGHRSVSWYQQTPGQGLQFLFEYFSETQRNKGNFPGRFSGRQFSNSRSEMNVSTLELGDSALYLCASSSFGTSGGGIYNEQFFGPGTRLTVL.

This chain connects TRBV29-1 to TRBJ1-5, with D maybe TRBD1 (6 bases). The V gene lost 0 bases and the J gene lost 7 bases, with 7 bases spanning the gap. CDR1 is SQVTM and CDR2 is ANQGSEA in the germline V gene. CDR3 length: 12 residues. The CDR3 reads CSVEEQGQPQHF. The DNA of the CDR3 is TGCAGCGTTGAAGAACAGGGACAGCCCCAGCATTTT.

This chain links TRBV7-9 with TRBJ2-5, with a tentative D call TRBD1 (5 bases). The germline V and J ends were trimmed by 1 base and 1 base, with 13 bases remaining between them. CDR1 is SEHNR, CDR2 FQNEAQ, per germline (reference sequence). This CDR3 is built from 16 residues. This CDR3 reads CASSLEGLRGQETQYF. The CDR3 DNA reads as TGTGCCAGCAGCTTAGAGGGGCTTAGGGGCCAAGAGACCCAGTACTTC.

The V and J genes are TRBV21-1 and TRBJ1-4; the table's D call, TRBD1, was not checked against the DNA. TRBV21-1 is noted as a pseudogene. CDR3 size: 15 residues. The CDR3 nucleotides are TGTGCCAGCAGCAAAGTTCATGGGGACAGGGGCAAACTGTTTTTT. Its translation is CASSKVHGDRGKLFF.

The CDR3 here is CASSLGGSNTGELFF. CDR3 in DNA: TGTGCCAGCAGTTTAGGGGGGTCGAACACCGGGGAGCTGTTTTTT. The chain recombines TRBV2 with TRBJ2-2; either TRBD1 or TRBD2 may supply D (6 bases each). CDR1 and CDR2 from the germline V gene are SNHLY and FYNNEI. The length of the CDR3 is 15 residues. The V end was cut by 5 bases, the J end by 0 bases, with 10 bases between.

The CDR3 DNA follows: TGTGCCAGCTCACCCTCCGGACAGCCATATAATGAAAAACTGTTTTTT. Amino acid sequence: CASSPSGQPYNEKLFF. The V and J genes are TRBV18 and TRBJ1-4; tentative D call: TRBD1 (6 bases). Trimming took 3 bases from V and 4 from J, leaving 15 bases between them. This CDR3 has 16 residues. Germline V gene lookup returns CDR1 KGHSH and CDR2 LQKENI.

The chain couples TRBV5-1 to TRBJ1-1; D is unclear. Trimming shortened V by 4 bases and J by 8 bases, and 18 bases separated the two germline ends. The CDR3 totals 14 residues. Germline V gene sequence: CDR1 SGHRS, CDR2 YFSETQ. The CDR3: CASSIDTLSLEAFF. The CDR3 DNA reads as TGCGCCAGCAGCATAGACACGCTGTCCTTAGAAGCTTTCTTT.

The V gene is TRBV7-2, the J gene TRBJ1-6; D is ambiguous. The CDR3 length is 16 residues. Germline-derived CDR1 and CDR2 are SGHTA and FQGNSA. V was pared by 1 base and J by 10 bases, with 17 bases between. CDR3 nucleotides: TGTGCCAGCAGCTTAGTGGCAGGAGTGAAGGGATCACCCCTCCACTTT. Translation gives CASSLVAGVKGSPLHF.

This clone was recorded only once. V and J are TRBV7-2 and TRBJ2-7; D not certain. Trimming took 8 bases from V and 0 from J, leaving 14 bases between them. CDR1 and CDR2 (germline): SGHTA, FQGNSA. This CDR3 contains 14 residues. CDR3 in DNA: TGTGCCAGCGAGTGGGCGGCGAGCTCCTACGAGCAGTACTTC. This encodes CASEWAASSYEQYF. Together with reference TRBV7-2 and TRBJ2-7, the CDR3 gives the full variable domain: GAGVSQSPSNKVTEKGKDVELRCDPISGHTALYWYRQSLGQGLEFLIYFQGNSAPDKSGLPSDRFSAERTGGSVSTLTIQRTQQEDSAVYLCASEWAASSYEQYFGPGTRLTVT.

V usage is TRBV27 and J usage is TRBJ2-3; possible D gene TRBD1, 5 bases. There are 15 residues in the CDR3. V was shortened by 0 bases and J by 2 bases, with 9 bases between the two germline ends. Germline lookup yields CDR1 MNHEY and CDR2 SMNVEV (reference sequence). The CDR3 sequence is CASSLSTGHTDTQYF. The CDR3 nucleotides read TGTGCCAGCAGTTTATCCACAGGACACACAGATACGCAGTATTTT.

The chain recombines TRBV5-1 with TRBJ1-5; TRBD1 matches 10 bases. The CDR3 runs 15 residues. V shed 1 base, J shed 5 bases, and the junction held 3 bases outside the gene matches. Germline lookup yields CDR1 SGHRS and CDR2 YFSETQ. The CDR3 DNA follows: TGCGCCAGCAGCTTGACAGGGACAGGGGATCAGCCCCAGCATTTT. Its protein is CASSLTGTGDQPQHF. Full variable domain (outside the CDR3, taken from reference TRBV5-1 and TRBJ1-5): KAGVTQTPRYLIKTRGQQVTLSCSPISGHRSVSWYQQTPGQGLQFLFEYFSETQRNKGNFPGRFSGRQFSNSRSEMNVSTLELGDSALYLCASSLTGTGDQPQHFGDGTRLSIL.

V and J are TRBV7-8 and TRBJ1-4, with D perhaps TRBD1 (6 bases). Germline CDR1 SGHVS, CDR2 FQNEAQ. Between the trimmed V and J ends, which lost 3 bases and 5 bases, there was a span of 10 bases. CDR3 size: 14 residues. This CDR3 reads CASSFGQSNEKLFF. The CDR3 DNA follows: TGTGCCAGCAGCTTTGGACAGTCGAATGAAAAACTGTTTTTT.

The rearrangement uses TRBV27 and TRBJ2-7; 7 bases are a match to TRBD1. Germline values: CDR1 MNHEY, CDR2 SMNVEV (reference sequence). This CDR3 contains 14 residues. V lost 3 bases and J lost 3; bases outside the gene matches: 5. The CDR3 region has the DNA TGTGCCAGCAGTTTCGGGACAGCCCGCTACGAGCAGTACTTC. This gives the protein CASSFGTARYEQYF.

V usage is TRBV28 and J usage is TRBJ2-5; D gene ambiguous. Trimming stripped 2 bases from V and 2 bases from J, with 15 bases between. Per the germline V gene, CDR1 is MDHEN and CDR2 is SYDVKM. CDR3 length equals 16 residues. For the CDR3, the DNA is TGTGCCAGCAGTTTACAAGGAAGGACGGATCAAGAGACCCAGTACTTC. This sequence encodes CASSLQGRTDQETQYF.

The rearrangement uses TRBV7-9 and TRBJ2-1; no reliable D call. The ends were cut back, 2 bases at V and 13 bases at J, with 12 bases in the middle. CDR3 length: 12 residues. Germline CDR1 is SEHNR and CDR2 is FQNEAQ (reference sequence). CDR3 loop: CASSLMSFFQFF. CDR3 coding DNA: TGTGCCAGCAGCTTAATGAGTTTTTTCCAGTTCTTC.

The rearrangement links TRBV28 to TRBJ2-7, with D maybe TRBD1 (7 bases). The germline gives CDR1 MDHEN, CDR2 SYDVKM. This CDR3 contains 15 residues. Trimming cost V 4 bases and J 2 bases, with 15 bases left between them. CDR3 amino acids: CASSSEGASTYEQYF. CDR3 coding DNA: TGTGCCAGCAGTTCGGAGGGGGCTTCAACCTACGAGCAGTACTTC.

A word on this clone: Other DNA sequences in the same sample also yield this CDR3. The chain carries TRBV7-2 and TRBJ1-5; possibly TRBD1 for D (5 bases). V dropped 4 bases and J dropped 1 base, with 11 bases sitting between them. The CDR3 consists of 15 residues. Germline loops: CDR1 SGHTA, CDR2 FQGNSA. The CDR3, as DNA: TGTGCCAGCAGCTCCCTCGGGGCCAGCAATCAGCCCCAGCATTTT. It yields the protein CASSSLGASNQPQHF.

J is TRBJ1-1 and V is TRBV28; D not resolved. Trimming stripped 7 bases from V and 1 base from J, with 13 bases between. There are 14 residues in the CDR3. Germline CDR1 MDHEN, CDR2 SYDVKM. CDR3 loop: CASNTPRQNTEAFF. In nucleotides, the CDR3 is TGTGCCAGCAACACTCCGCGGCAGAACACTGAAGCTTTCTTT.

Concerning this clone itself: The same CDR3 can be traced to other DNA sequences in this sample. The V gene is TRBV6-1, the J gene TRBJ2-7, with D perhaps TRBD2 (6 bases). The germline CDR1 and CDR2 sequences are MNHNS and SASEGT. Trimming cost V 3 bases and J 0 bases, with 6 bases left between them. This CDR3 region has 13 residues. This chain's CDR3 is CASSDSGSYEQYF. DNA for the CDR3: TGTGCCAGCAGTGATAGCGGCTCCTACGAGCAGTACTTC.

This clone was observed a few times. The CDR3 DNA follows: TGTGCCAGCAGCCGGTTGGGGGCCTACAATGAGCAGTTCTTC. Its translation is CASSRLGAYNEQFF. The V gene is TRBV9, the J gene TRBJ2-1; D may match TRBD1 or TRBD2 (5 bases each). The CDR3 loop spans 14 amino acids. V lost 4 bases, J lost 2 bases, and 10 bases lay in between. Germline CDR1 SGDLS, CDR2 YYNGEE.

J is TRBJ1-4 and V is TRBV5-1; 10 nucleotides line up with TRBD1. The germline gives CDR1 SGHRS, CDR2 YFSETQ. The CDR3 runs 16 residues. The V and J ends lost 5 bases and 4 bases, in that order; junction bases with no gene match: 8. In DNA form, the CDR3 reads TGCGCCAGCAGATCGACCGGGACAGGGGATAATGAAAAACTGTTTTTT. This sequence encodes CASRSTGTGDNEKLFF.

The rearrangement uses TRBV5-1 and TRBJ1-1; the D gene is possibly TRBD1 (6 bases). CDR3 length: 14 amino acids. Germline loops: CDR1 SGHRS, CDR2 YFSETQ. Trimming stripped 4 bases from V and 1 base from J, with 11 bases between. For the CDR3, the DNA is TGCGCCAGCAGCGGGGGGACACCGAACACTGAAGCTTTCTTT. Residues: CASSGGTPNTEAFF. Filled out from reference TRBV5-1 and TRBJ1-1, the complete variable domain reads KAGVTQTPRYLIKTRGQQVTLSCSPISGHRSVSWYQQTPGQGLQFLFEYFSETQRNKGNFPGRFSGRQFSNSRSEMNVSTLELGDSALYLCASSGGTPNTEAFFGQGTRLTVV.

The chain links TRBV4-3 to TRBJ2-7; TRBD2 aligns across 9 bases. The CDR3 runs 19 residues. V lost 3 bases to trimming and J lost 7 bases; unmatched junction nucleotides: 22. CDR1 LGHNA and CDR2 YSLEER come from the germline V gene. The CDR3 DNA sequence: TGCGCCAGCAGCCAGGGTCCGGGGTATGCGGGAGGGCCTTTCGGGGAGCAGTACTTC. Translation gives CASSQGPGYAGGPFGEQYF.

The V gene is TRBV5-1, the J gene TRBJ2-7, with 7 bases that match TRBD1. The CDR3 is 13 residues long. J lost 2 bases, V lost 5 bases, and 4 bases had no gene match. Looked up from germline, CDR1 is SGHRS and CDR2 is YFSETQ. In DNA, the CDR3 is TGCGCCAGCAGACCGGGACAGACCTACGAGCAGTACTTC. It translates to CASRPGQTYEQYF.

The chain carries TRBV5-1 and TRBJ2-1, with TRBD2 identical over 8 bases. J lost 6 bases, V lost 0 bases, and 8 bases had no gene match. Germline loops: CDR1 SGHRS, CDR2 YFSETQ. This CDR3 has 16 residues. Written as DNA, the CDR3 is TGCGCCAGCAGCTTGGGTACCGGGACTAGTGGCAATGAGCAGTTCTTC. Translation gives CASSLGTGTSGNEQFF.

The DNA of the CDR3 is TGTGCCAGCAGCTTAGGGGCTAGCGGCACAGATACGCAGTATTTT. This sequence encodes CASSLGASGTDTQYF. This rearrangement joins TRBV11-3 to TRBJ2-3; D might be TRBD2 (6 bases). The CDR3 extends over 15 amino acids. CDR1 is SGHNT and CDR2 is YENEEA in the germline V gene. The V end lost 1 base, the J end lost 1 base, and 9 bases lay between the germline ends.

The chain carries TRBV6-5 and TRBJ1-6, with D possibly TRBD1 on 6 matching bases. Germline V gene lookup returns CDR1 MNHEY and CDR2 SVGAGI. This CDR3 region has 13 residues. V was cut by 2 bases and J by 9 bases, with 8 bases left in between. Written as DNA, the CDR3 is TGTGCCAGCAGTTACGGGGGGCGTTCACCCCTCCACTTT. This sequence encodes CASSYGGRSPLHF.

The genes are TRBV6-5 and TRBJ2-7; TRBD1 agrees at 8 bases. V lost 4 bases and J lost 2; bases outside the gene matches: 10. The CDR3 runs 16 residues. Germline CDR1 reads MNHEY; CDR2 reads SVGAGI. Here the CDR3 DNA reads TGTGCCAGCAGTTGGGGTGCTCCGGGACAGGCCTACGAGCAGTACTTC. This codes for CASSWGAPGQAYEQYF.

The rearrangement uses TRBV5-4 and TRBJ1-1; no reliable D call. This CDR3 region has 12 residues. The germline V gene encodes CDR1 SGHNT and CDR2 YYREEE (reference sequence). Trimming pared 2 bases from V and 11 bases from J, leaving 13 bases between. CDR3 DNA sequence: TGTGCCAGCAGCTTATCCCCATCGGAGGCTTTCTTT. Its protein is CASSLSPSEAFF.

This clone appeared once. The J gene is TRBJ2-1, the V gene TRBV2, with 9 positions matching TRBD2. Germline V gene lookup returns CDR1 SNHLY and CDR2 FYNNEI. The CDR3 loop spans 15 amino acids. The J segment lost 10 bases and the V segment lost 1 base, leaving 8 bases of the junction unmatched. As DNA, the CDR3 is TGTGCCAGCAGTGAAGAGGGGACTAGCTTTTCCGAGCAGTTCTTC. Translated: CASSEEGTSFSEQFF.

DNA of the CDR3: TGTGCCAGCGGCGGTTCAGGGATCGAGACCCAGTACTTC. Its protein product is CASGGSGIETQYF. The chain combines TRBV27 with TRBJ2-5, with D perhaps TRBD1 (5 bases). CDR1 and CDR2 (germline): MNHEY, SMNVEV (reference sequence). CDR3 length: 13 residues. V lost 8 bases and J lost 5, with 15 bases in between.

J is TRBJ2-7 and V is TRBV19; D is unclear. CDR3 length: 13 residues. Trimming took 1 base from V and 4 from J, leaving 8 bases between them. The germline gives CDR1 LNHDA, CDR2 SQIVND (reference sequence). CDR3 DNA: TGTGCCAGTAGTATAGGTCACGGGTACGAGCAGTACTTC. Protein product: CASSIGHGYEQYF.